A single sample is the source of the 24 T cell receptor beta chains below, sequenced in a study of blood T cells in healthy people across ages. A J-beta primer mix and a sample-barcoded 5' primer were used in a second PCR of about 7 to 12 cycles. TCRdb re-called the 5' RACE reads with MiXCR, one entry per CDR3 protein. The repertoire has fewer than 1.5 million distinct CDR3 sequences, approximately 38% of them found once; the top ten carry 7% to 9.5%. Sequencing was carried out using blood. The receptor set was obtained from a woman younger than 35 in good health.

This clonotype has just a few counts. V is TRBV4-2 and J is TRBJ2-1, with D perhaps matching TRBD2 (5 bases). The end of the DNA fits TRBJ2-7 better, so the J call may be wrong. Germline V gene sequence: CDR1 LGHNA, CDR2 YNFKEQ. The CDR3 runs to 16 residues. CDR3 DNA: TGTGCCAGCAGCCAAGAATCTGGGAGCTCCTACAATGAGCAGTACTTC. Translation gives CASSQESGSSYNEQYF.

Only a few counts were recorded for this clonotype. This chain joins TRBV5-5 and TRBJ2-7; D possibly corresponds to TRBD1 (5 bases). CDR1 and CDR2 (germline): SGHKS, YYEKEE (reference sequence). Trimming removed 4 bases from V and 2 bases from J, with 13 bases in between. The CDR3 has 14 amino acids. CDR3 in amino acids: CASSQDKDPYEQYF. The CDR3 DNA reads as TGTGCCAGCAGCCAGGACAAGGACCCCTACGAGCAGTACTTC.

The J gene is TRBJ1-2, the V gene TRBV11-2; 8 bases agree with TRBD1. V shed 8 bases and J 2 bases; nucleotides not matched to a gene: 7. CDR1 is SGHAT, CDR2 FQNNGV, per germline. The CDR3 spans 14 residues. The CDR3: CASGPDRVNYGYTF. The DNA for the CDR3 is TGTGCCAGCGGCCCGGACAGGGTCAACTATGGCTACACCTTC. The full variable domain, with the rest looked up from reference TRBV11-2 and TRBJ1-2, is EAGVAQSPRYKIIEKRQSVAFWCNPISGHATLYWYQQILGQGPKLLIQFQNNGVVDDSQLPKDRFSAERLKGVDSTLKIQPAKLEDSAVYLCASGPDRVNYGYTFGSGTRLTVV.

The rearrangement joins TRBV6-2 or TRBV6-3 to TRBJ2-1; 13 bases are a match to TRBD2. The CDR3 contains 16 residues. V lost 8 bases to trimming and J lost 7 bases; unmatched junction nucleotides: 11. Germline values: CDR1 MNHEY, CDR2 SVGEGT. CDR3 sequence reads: CASHGLAGDSVNEQFF. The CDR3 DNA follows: TGTGCCAGCCATGGACTAGCGGGAGACTCTGTGAATGAGCAGTTCTTC.

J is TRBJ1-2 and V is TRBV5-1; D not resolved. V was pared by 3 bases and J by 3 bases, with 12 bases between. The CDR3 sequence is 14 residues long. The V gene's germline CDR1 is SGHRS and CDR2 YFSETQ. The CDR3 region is CASSSGPADYGYTF. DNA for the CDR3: TGCGCCAGCAGCTCGGGTCCCGCGGACTATGGCTACACCTTC.

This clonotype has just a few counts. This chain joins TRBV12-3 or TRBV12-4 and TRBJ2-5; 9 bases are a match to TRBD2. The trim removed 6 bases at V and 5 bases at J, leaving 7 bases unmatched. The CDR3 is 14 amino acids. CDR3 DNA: TGTGCCAGCAGGAGTAGCGGGAGTTCGGAGACCCAGTACTTC. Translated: CASRSSGSSETQYF.

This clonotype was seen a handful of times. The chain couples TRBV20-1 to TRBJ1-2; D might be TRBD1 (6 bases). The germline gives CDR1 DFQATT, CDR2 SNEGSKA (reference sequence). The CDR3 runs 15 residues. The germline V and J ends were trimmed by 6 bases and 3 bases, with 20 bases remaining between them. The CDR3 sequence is CSAPGQGTGDYGYTF. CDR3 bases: TGCAGTGCGCCGGGACAAGGGACCGGGGACTATGGCTACACCTTC.

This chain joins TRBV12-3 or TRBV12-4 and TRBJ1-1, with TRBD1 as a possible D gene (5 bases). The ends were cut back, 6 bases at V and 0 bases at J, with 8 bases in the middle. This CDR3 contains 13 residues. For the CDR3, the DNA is TGTGCCAGCAGGTTCAGGGTGAACACTGAAGCTTTCTTT. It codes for CASRFRVNTEAFF.

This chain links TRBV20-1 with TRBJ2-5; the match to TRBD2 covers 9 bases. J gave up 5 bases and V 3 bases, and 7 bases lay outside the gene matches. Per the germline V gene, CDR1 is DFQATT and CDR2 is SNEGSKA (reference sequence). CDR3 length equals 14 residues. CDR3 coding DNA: TGCAGTGCTAGCCTAGGACTAGCGATGGAGACCCAGTACTTC. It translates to CSASLGLAMETQYF.

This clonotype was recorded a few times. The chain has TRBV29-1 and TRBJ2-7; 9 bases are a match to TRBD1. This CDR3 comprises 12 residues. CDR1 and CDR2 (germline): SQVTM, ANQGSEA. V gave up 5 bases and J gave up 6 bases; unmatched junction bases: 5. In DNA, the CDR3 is TGCAGCGTTAGGGGGACAGGGCTCGAGCAGTACTTC. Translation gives CSVRGTGLEQYF.

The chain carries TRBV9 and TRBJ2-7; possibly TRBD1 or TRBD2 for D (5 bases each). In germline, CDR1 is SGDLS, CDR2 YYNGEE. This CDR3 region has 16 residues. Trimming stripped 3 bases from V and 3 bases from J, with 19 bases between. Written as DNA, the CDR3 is TGTGCCAGCAGCGCCTCTCTTGGGGGAGTACTCTACGAGCAGTACTTC. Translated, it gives CASSASLGGVLYEQYF. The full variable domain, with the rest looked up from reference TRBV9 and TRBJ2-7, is DSGVTQTPKHLITATGQRVTLRCSPRSGDLSVYWYQQSLDQGLQFLIQYYNGEERAKGNILERFSAQQFPDLHSELNLSSLELGDSALYFCASSASLGGVLYEQYFGPGTRLTVT.

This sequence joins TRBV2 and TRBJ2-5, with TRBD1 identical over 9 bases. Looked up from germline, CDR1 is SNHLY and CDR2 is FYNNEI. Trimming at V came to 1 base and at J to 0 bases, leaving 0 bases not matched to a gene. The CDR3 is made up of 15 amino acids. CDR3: CASSEGDRDQETQYF. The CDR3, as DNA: TGTGCCAGCAGTGAAGGGGACAGGGACCAAGAGACCCAGTACTTC.

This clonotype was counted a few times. This chain's CDR3 is CASGLEAGGYEQYF. CDR3 sequence (DNA): TGTGCTAGTGGTTTGGAGGCGGGAGGATACGAGCAGTACTTC. The J gene is TRBJ2-7, the V gene TRBV12-5; TRBD2 aligns across 8 bases. Trimming at V came to 1 base and at J to 4 bases, leaving 3 bases not matched to a gene. CDR1 and CDR2 from the germline V gene are LGHNT and FRNRAP. The CDR3 is 14 amino acids. The full variable domain, its missing parts supplied by reference TRBV12-5 and TRBJ2-7, is DARVTQTPRHKVTEMGQEVTMRCQPILGHNTVFWYRQTMMQGLELLAYFRNRAPLDDSGMPKDRFSAEMPDATLATLKIQPSEPRDSAVYFCASGLEAGGYEQYFGPGTRLTVT.

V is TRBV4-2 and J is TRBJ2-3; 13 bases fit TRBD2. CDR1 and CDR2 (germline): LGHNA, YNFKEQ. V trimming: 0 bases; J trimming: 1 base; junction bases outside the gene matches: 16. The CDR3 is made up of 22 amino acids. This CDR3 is CASSQDPSTSGRLSSGTDTQYF. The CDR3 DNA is TGTGCCAGCAGCCAAGATCCTTCGACTAGCGGGAGGTTATCCAGCGGCACAGATACGCAGTATTTT.

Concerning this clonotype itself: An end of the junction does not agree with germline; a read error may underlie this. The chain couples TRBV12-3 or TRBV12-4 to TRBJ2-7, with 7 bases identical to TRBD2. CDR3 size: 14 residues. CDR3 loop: CASSLTSDYYGQYF. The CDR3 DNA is TGTGCCAGCAGTTTAACTAGCGATTACTACGGGCAGTACTTC.

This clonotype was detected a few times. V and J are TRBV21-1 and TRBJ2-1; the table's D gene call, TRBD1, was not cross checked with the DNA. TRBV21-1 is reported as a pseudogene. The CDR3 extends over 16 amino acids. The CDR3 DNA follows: TGTGCCAGCAGCAAAGGATCCGGGGGCGGATGCCATGAGCAGTTCTTC. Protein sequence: CASSKGSGGGCHEQFF.

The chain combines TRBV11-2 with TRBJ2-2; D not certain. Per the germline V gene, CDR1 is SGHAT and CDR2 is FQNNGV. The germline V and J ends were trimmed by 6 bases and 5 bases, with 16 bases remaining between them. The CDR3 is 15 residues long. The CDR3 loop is CASRSLFGKTGELFF. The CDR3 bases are TGTGCCAGCAGGTCCTTGTTTGGGAAAACCGGGGAGCTGTTTTTT.

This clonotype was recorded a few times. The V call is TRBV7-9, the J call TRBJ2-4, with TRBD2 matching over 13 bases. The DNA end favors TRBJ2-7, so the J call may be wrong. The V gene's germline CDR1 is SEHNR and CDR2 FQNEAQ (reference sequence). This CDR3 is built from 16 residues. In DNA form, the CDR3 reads TGTGCCAGCAGCCCACTAGCGGGGGGGCCGTCCTACGAGCAGTACTTC. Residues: CASSPLAGGPSYEQYF.

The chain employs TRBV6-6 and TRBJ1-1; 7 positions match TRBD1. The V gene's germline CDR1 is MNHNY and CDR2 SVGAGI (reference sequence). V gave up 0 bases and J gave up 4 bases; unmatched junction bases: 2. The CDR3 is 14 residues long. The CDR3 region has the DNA TGTGCCAGCAGTTACTCTCGGGACAGCACTGAAGCTTTCTTT. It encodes CASSYSRDSTEAFF.

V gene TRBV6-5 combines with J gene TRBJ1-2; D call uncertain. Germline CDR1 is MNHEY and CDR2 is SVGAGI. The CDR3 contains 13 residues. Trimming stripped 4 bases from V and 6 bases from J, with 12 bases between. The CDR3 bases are TGTGCCAGCAGTTCCGGGATCCGCGATGGCTACACCTTC. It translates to CASSSGIRDGYTF.

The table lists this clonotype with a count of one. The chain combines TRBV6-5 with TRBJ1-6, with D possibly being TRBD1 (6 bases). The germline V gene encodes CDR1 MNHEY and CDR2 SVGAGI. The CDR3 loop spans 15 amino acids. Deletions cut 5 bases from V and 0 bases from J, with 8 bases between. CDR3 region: CASSGDISYNSPLHF. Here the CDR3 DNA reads TGTGCCAGCAGTGGGGACATCTCCTATAATTCACCCCTCCACTTT.

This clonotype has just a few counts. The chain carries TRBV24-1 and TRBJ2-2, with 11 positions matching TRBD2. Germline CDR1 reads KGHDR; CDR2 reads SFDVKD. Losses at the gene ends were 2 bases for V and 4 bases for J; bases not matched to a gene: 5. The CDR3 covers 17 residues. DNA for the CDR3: TGTGCCACCAGTGATTCCGGGACTAGCGGAGTCACCGGGGAGCTGTTTTTT. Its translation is CATSDSGTSGVTGELFF.

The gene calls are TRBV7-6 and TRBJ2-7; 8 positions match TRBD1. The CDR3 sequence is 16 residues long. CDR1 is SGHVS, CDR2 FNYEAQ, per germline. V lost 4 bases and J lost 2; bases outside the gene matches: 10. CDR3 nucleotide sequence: TGTGCCAGCAGCTCCTCCCCTGGACAGGGAGCCTACGAGCAGTACTTC. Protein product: CASSSSPGQGAYEQYF.

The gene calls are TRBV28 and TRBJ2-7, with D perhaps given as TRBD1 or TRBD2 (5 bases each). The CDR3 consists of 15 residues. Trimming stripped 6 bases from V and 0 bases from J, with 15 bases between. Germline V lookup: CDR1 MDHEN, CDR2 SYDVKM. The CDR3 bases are TGTGCCAGCAGACGACCCAGTGGGGGCTCCTACGAGCAGTACTTC. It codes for CASRRPSGGSYEQYF.